This TCR beta chain emerged from a study of blood T cell repertoires in COVID-19. The cohort comprised adults aged 18 to 89 years residing in some 24 US areas. V dropped 6 bases and J dropped 4; count of bases not matched to a gene: 8. Germline V CDR1 and CDR2: MNHEY, SMNVEV (reference sequence). The CDR3 runs 14 residues. Clones were sequenced by immunoSEQ multiplex PCR, and TCRdb holds only the in-frame ones, with some missing. Of about 350,000 clones in the sample, about 90% were seen once. Sequencing was done on a sample of PBMCs or T cells enriched from blood (not recorded which). J is TRBJ1-1 and V is TRBV27; 7 bases match TRBD1. The clonotype comes from a woman aged 30 to 39 who had recovered from COVID-19. The DNA for the CDR3 is TGTGCCAGCAGCTGGGGGCCAGGGGGCACTGAAGCTTTCTTT. Translation: CASSWGPGGTEAFF.